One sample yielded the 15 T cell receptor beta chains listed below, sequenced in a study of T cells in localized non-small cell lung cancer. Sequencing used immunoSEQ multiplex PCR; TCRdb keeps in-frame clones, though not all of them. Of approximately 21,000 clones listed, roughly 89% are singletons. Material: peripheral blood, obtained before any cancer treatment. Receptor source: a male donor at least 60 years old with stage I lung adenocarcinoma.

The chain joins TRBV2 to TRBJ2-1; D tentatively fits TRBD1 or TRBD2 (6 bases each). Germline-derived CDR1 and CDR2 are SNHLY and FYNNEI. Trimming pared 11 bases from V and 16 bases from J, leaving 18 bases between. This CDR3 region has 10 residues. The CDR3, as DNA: TGTGCCGGGGGGCTGGAGTTTCTCTTCTTC. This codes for CAGGLEFLFF.

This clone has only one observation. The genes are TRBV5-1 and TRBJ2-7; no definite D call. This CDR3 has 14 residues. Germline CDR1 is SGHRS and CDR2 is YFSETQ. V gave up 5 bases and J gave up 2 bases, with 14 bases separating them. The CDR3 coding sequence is TGCGCCAGCAGAAATCCGGGTCAGACCTACGAGCAGTACTTC. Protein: CASRNPGQTYEQYF.

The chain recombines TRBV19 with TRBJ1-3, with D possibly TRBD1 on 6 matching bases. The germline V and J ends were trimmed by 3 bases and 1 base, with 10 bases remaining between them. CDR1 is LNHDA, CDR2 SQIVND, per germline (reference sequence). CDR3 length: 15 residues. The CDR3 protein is CASSIPGESGNTIYF. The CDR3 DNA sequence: TGTGCCAGTAGTATTCCAGGGGAGTCTGGAAACACCATATATTTT.

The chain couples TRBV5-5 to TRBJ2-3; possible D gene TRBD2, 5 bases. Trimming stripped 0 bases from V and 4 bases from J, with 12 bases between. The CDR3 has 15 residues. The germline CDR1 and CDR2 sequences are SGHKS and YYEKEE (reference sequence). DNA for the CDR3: TGTGCCAGCAGCTTGGTTCCGGGATTCGCAGATACGCAGTATTTT. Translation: CASSLVPGFADTQYF.

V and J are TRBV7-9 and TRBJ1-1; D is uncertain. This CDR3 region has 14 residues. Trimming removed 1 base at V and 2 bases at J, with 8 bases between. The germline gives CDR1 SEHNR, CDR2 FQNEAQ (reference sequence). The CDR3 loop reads CASSLVPPNTEAFF. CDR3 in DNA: TGTGCCAGCAGCTTAGTTCCCCCAAACACTGAAGCTTTCTTT.

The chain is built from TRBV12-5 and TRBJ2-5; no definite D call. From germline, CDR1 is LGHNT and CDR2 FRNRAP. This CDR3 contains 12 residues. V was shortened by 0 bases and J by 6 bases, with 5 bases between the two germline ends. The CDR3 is CASGLVGKTQYF. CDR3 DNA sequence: TGTGCTAGTGGTTTGGTCGGAAAGACCCAGTACTTC.

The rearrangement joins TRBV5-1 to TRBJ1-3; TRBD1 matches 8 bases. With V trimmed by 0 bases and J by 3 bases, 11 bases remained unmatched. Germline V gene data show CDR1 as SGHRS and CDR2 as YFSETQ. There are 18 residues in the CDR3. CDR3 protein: CASSLEAQGAGFGNTIYF. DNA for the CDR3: TGCGCCAGCAGCTTGGAGGCCCAGGGGGCAGGTTTTGGAAACACCATATATTTT.

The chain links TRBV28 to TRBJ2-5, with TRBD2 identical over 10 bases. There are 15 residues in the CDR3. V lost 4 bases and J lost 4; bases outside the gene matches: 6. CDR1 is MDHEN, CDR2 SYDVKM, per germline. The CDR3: CASSSQLAGTETQYF. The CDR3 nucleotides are TGTGCCAGCAGTTCCCAACTAGCGGGGACAGAGACCCAGTACTTC.

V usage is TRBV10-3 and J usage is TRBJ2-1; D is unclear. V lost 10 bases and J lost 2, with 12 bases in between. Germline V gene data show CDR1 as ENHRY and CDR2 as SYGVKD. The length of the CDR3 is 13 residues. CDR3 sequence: CATGPLAYNEQFF. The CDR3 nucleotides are TGTGCCACAGGACCTCTGGCCTACAATGAGCAGTTCTTC.

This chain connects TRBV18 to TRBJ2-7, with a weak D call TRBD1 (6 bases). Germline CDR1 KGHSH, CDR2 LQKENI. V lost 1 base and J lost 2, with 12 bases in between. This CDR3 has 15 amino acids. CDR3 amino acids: CASSPRAGDTYEQYF. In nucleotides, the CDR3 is TGTGCCAGCTCACCACGCGCAGGGGATACCTACGAGCAGTACTTC.

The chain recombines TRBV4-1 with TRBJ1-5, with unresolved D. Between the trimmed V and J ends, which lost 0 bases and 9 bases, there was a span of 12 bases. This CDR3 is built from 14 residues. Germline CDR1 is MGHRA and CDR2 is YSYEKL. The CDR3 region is CASSQDPRRRPQHF. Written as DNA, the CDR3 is TGCGCCAGCAGCCAAGATCCGAGGAGGCGGCCCCAGCATTTT.

CDR3 protein: CAWSTSGIPYEQYF. CDR3 bases: TGTGCCTGGAGTACTAGCGGGATACCCTACGAGCAGTACTTC. The chain links TRBV30 to TRBJ2-7; 10 nucleotides align to TRBD2. The CDR3 covers 14 residues. The J segment lost 2 bases and the V segment lost 2 bases, leaving 3 bases of the junction unmatched. Germline lookup yields CDR1 GTSNPN and CDR2 SVGIG (reference sequence).

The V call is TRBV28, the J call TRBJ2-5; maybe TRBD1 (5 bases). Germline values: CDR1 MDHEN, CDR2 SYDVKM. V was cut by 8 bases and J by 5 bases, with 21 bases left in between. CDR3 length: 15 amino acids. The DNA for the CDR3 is TGTGCCAGCTCCCAACAGGAAGCAAGGGCGGAGACCCAGTACTTC. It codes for CASSQQEARAETQYF.

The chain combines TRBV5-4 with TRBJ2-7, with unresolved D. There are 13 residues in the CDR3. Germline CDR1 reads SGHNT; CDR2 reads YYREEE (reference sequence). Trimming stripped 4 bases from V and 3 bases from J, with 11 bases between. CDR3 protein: CASSPSYGYEQYF. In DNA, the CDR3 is TGTGCCAGCAGCCCCTCCTACGGCTACGAGCAGTACTTC.

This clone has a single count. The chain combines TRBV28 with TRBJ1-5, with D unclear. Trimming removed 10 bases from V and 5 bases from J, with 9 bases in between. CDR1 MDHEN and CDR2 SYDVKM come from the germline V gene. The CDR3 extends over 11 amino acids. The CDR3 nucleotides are TGTGCCACGAATGGCCATCAGCCCCAGCATTTT. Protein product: CATNGHQPQHF.